This TCR beta chain was sequenced in a study of T cells in Graves' hyperthyroidism and ophthalmopathy. There were TCR beta CDR3 regions amplified from RNA transcripts. Primed by the HTBI set, a first-round RT-PCR was run on the TCR CDR3. TCRdb reanalysed the multiplex PCR reads using MiXCR and keeps one entry per CDR3 protein. The repertoire holds roughly 300,000 distinct CDR3 sequences, with around 14% as singletons. The V end was cut by 7 bases, the J end by 1 base, with 4 bases between. Looked up from germline, CDR1 is SNHLY and CDR2 is FYNNEI. CDR3 length equals 11 residues. At least ten counts were recorded for this clonotype.

Sequencing used blood. The chain links TRBV2 to TRBJ1-1, with D unresolved. The origin of this receptor is a woman aged 25 to 39 with Graves' hyperthyroidism. The CDR3 bases are TGTGCCAGCATGGCGAACACTGAAGCTTTCTTT. Its protein product is CASMANTEAFF. The full variable domain, its missing parts supplied by reference TRBV2 and TRBJ1-1, is EPEVTQTPSHQVTQMGQEVILRCVPISNHLYFYWYRQILGQKVEFLVSFYNNEISEKSEIFDDQFSVERPDGSNFTLKIRSTKLEDSAMYFCASMANTEAFFGQGTRLTVV.